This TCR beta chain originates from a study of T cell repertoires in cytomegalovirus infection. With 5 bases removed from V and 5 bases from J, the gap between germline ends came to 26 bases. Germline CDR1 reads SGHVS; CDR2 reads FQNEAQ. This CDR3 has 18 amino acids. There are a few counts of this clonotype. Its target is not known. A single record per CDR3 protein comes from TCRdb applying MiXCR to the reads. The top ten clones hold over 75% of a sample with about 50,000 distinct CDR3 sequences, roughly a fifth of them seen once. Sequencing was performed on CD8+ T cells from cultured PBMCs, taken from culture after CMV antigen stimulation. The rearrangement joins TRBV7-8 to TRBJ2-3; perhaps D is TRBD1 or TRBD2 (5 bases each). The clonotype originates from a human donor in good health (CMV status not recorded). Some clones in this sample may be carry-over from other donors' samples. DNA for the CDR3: TGTGCCAGCAGCACACGACAGAACAGAGCACGGGAAAGAGATACGCAGTATTTT. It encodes CASSTRQNRARERDTQYF.